In this sample, the clone carrying this T cell receptor beta chain turned up many times. Its target is not known. Germline V CDR1 and CDR2: SQVTM, ANQGSEA. This CDR3 contains 15 residues. The trim removed 7 bases at V and 1 base at J, leaving 11 bases unmatched. This sample stems from a study of identical twins. TCRdb re-derived calls from the 5' RACE reads in MiXCR, one entry per CDR3 protein. The table shows roughly 700,000 distinct CDR3 sequences, with 8.6% occurring only once. The study, taken as a whole, reports: Fewer insertions marked abundant cord blood beta clonotypes; young adult naive trended weakly, memory not at all. Models underestimated how often monozygotic twins shared out-of-frame TCR alpha.

These data were likewise used in another study, on yellow fever vaccine responses in identical twins.

Sequencing input: PBMCs. The clonotype comes from a woman aged 18-29 years in good health. V and J are TRBV29-1 and TRBJ1-1; TRBD1 aligns across 8 bases. The chain's CDR3 is CSAPRGQGANTEAFF. The DNA of the CDR3 is TGCAGCGCCCCGCGAGGGCAGGGGGCGAACACTGAAGCTTTCTTT. Full variable domain (missing parts from reference TRBV29-1 and TRBJ1-1): SAVISQKPSRDICQRGTSLTIQCQVDSQVTMMFWYRQQPGQSLTLIATANQGSEATYESGFVIDKFPISRPNLTFSTLTVSNMSPEDSSIYLCSAPRGQGANTEAFFGQGTRLTVV.